A selection of T cell receptor beta chains follows, all from one sample in a study of blood T cell repertoires in COVID-19. Assay: immunoSEQ multiplex PCR; the TCRdb copy retains only in-frame clones and omits some. The sample includes about 130,000 clones, roughly 90% seen only once; the top ten take approximately 4.6%. Sequencing was performed on peripheral blood. The receptors were gathered from a man aged 55-75 years with COVID-19, enrolled during active disease. Both conserved end residues are part of each CDR3. The D gene is left open where the match is weak. Clone size, where shown, is once, few, many, or a class for clones that have expanded.

V gene	J gene	D gene	clone size	CDR3 DNA	CDR3 protein
TRBV4-1	TRBJ2-1	TRBD2	-	TGCGCCAGCAGCCAATTCCCCATGCGGGAGACTTACAATGAGCAGTTCTTC	CASSQFPMRETYNEQFF
TRBV5-6	TRBJ2-1	-	-	TGTGCCAGCAGCTTGACGCCCGGCTCCTACAATGAGCAGTTCTTC	CASSLTPGSYNEQFF
TRBV7-2	TRBJ2-3	TRBD1	-	TGTGCCAGCAGCTTAGCGCCACAGGGGGCCAAAGATACGCAGTATTTT	CASSLAPQGAKDTQYF
TRBV9	TRBJ1-3	-	-	TGTGCCAGCAGCGTAGTTGGGACACAAGGAAACACCATATATTTT	CASSVVGTQGNTIYF
TRBV19	TRBJ2-1	TRBD2	-	TGTGCCAGTACCTCCGGGACTAGCCTCTGGTTCTTC	CASTSGTSLWFF
TRBV7-7	TRBJ1-4	-	-	TGTGCTAGCAGCCGGACAGACCATGAAAAACTGTTTTTT	CASSRTDHEKLFF
TRBV9	TRBJ2-1	-	-	TGTGCCAGCAGCCCCCGACTAGTGTGGGGTTATGAGCAGTTCTTC	CASSPRLVWGYEQFF
TRBV7-9	TRBJ2-3	TRBD2	-	TGTGCCAGCAGCTTAGGAGGGAGACTAGCGGGAGGCACAGATACGCAGTATTTT	CASSLGGRLAGGTDTQYF
TRBV15	TRBJ2-7	-	-	TGTGCCACCAGCAGAGATCTGAGCGGCAGCTCCTACGAGCAGTACTTC	CATSRDLSGSSYEQYF
TRBV2	TRBJ1-5	-	once	TGTGCCAGCAGTAAGTCCGGGACATATCAGCCCCAGCATTTT	CASSKSGTYQPQHF
TRBV4-1	TRBJ2-1	TRBD2	-	TGCGCCAGCAGCCTTCCCTGGGGGGGACTAGCGGGAGTTGAGCAGTTCTTC	CASSLPWGGLAGVEQFF
TRBV19	TRBJ2-7	TRBD2	few	TGTGCCAGTAGTACAGGACTAGCGGGTACCTACGAGCAGTACTTC	CASSTGLAGTYEQYF
TRBV7-6	TRBJ2-7	TRBD2	-	TGTGCCAGCAGCCCGGGGACTAGCGGGAGATACGAGCAGTACTTC	CASSPGTSGRYEQYF
TRBV2	TRBJ2-5	-	-	TGTGCCAGCAGGGAGGGAAGGGCAGGGAAGCAGACCCAGTACTTC	CASREGRAGKQTQYF
TRBV5-1	TRBJ2-4	-	-	TGCGCCAGCAGCTTGGGGCAGGGGTTTCAGTACTTC	CASSLGQGFQYF
TRBV7-2	TRBJ1-2	TRBD1	-	TGTGCCAGCAGCTTACTACTGGACAGGGTTGGGCCTAACTATGGCTACACCTTC	CASSLLLDRVGPNYGYTF
TRBV27	TRBJ2-7	TRBD1	-	TGTGCCAGCAGTACGACGACAGGGGGGTTTTATGACGAGCAGTACTTC	CASSTTTGGFYDEQYF
TRBV5-4	TRBJ2-7	-	-	TGTGCCAGCAGCTTGGGCGGGAAAAGTTCCTACGAGCAGTACTTC	CASSLGGKSSYEQYF
TRBV3-1/TRBV3-2	TRBJ2-7	TRBD2	once	TGTGCCAGCAGCCAAGACCGGGGGGACTCCTACGAGCAGTACTTC	CASSQDRGDSYEQYF
TRBV7-6	TRBJ2-1	TRBD2	-	TGTGCCAGCAGCTTAGATAATAGCGGGAGTATCAACAATGAGCAGTTCTTC	CASSLDNSGSINNEQFF
TRBV25-1	TRBJ1-2	-	-	TGTGCCAGCAGTGAATTTGGGGAGGGCTATGGCTACACCTTC	CASSEFGEGYGYTF
TRBV25-1	TRBJ2-5	TRBD2	-	TGTGCCAGCAGTGAGACGACTAGCGGGAGTCTAACCCAGTACTTC	CASSETTSGSLTQYF
TRBV6-2/TRBV6-3	TRBJ1-5	TRBD1	few	TGTGCCAGCAGTCCCTCCAGGGGGAATAGCAATCAGCCCCAGCATTTT	CASSPSRGNSNQPQHF
TRBV19	TRBJ2-7	-	-	TGTGCCAGTAGGAATCAGGGGACGGGTTACGAGCAGTACTTC	CASRNQGTGYEQYF
TRBV10-2	TRBJ1-4	TRBD1	-	TGCGCCAGCAGTCACAGGGGGCGCTCCCATGAAAAACTGTTTTTT	CASSHRGRSHEKLFF
TRBV5-6	TRBJ1-5	TRBD1	-	TGTGCCAGCAGCTTGGGACAGGGGTATCAGCCCCAGCATTTT	CASSLGQGYQPQHF
TRBV6-6	TRBJ1-4	-	-	TGTGCCAGCAGTTCACAACCGGGACTGGGGGGTGAAAAACTGTTTTTT	CASSSQPGLGGEKLFF
TRBV12-5	TRBJ1-4	TRBD1	-	TGTGCTAGTGGTGGGACAGGGACAAATGAAAAACTGTTTTTT	CASGGTGTNEKLFF
TRBV5-1	TRBJ2-2	TRBD1	-	TGCGCCAGCAGCTTGGAGGGCATCGACAGGGCGGACGGGGAGCTGTTTTTT	CASSLEGIDRADGELFF
TRBV5-1	TRBJ1-4	-	-	TGCGCCAGCAGCTGGAGGACTAATGAAAAACTGTTTTTT	CASSWRTNEKLFF
TRBV19	TRBJ1-4	-	-	TGTGCCAGTAGTATCCGGGCAACTAATGAAAAACTGTTTTTT	CASSIRATNEKLFF
TRBV7-3	TRBJ2-1	TRBD2	-	TGTGCCAGCAGCTTAGGACTAGCGGGAGGTCATGAGCAGTTCTTC	CASSLGLAGGHEQFF
TRBV7-8	TRBJ1-3	-	-	TGTGCCAGCAGCGTACAGGGTTCCCCGAACCTCGGAAACACCATATATTTT	CASSVQGSPNLGNTIYF
TRBV13	TRBJ1-3	-	-	TGTGCCAGCGTAGGGGACTCTGGAAACACCATATATTTT	CASVGDSGNTIYF
TRBV14	TRBJ1-4	-	once	TGTGCCAGCAGCCACCCGGGGGTTACGGAAAAACTGTTTTTT	CASSHPGVTEKLFF
TRBV5-8	TRBJ2-7	TRBD2	once	TGTGCCAGCAGCTTGCCGGGACTAGCGGGGCCCTACGAGCAGTACTTC	CASSLPGLAGPYEQYF
TRBV7-9	TRBJ2-1	TRBD1	-	TGTGCCAGCACCTTAACGACAGGGGGCAATGAGCAGTTCTTC	CASTLTTGGNEQFF
TRBV19	TRBJ2-3	-	-	TGTGCCAGTATAGCGAGAAGAACAGGGAAATCAGATACGCAGTATTTT	CASIARRTGKSDTQYF
TRBV4-1	TRBJ1-2	-	-	TGCGCCAGCAGCCAAGTTGGCGGGGGCAGTTATGGCTACACCTTC	CASSQVGGGSYGYTF
TRBV5-1	TRBJ1-2	-	-	TGCGCCAGCAGCTTGGATACAGGCGTGGGCGGCTACACCTTC	CASSLDTGVGGYTF
TRBV9	TRBJ2-1	TRBD2	-	TGTGCCAGCAGCGTAGCGCGGGGGAGCTCCTACAATGAGCAGTTCTTC	CASSVARGSSYNEQFF
TRBV5-1	TRBJ2-3	TRBD1	-	TGCGCCAGCAGCCTAACTAGGACAGGGATCACAGATACGCAGTATTTT	CASSLTRTGITDTQYF
TRBV6-6	TRBJ2-7	-	-	TGTGCCAGCAGTTACCGACGAGGGGAGCAGTACTTC	CASSYRRGEQYF
TRBV5-6	TRBJ2-3	TRBD1	once	TGTGCCAGCAGCTTCCGGGACAGGCTTGCAGATACGCAGTATTTT	CASSFRDRLADTQYF
TRBV6-6	TRBJ1-2	-	-	TGTGCCAGCAGTTTACGGGACTATGGCTACACCTTC	CASSLRDYGYTF
TRBV28	TRBJ2-7	TRBD1	-	TGTGCCAGCAGTTTAAGGGGGCGGATCAATGAGCAGTACTTC	CASSLRGRINEQYF
TRBV11-2	TRBJ2-3	TRBD2	-	TGTGCCAGCAGCTTAGAGGGCCTTAGCGGGAGTGGCGCAGATACGCAGTATTTT	CASSLEGLSGSGADTQYF
TRBV6-6	TRBJ2-2	TRBD1	once	TGTGCCAGCACAAGACAGGGCCCCGGGGAGCTGTTTTTT	CASTRQGPGELFF
TRBV24-1	TRBJ1-1	-	-	TGTGCCACACGGGATGGGTCGGGCACTGAAGCTTTCTTT	CATRDGSGTEAFF
TRBV18	TRBJ1-5	TRBD1	-	TGTGCCAGCTCGCCCCAAAATTCACAGGGGGCGAATCAGCCCCAGCATTTT	CASSPQNSQGANQPQHF
TRBV19	TRBJ1-5	-	-	TGTGCCACTAATCGGGACATTCATAGCAATCAGCCCCAGCATTTT	CATNRDIHSNQPQHF
TRBV28	TRBJ2-7	-	-	TGTGCCAGCAGAACAGGGTCTCAAGTGCAGTACTTC	CASRTGSQVQYF